What follows are 27 T cell receptor beta chains derived from one specimen sequenced in a study of T cell changes during pregnancy in multiple sclerosis. The method was immunoSEQ multiplex PCR; TCRdb's version includes in-frame clones alone and lacks a portion of them. The table has approximately 60,000 clones, 90% seen once. This material consisted of peripheral blood, taken in the third trimester of pregnancy. The receptors here all came from a female donor in good health, enrolled as a control in a pregnancy study.

In its sample, this clone was seen once. The J gene is TRBJ1-3, the V gene TRBV5-1; 8 nucleotides match TRBD1. Trimming removed 2 bases from V and 2 bases from J; junction bases left unmatched: 9. Germline CDR1 and CDR2: SGHRS and YFSETQ. CDR3 length equals 17 residues. The CDR3 DNA follows: TGCGCCAGCAGCTTAGGGCAGGGGGCGAAGGCTGGAAACACCATATATTTT. It specifies CASSLGQGAKAGNTIYF.

This rearrangement joins TRBV27 to TRBJ1-3; a possible D gene is TRBD1 (5 bases). The germline CDR1 and CDR2 sequences are MNHEY and SMNVEV (reference sequence). This CDR3 is 15 amino acids long. Trimming took off 5 bases at V and 9 bases at J, with 20 bases between the two ends. The CDR3 DNA follows: TGTGCCAGCAGTCCAATCCCAGGGATGGAACGCACCATATATTTT. This gives the protein CASSPIPGMERTIYF.

This chain uses TRBV7-2 with TRBJ2-7; 12 bases are a match to TRBD2. V was pared by 4 bases and J by 3 bases, with 1 base of the junction left unmatched. The CDR3 covers 14 residues. Germline lookup yields CDR1 SGHTA and CDR2 FQGNSA. CDR3 in DNA: TGTGCCAGCAGCTGGACTAGCGGGAACTACGAGCAGTACTTC. It codes for CASSWTSGNYEQYF. The entire variable domain, with the rest obtained from reference TRBV7-2 and TRBJ2-7, is as follows: GAGVSQSPSNKVTEKGKDVELRCDPISGHTALYWYRQSLGQGLEFLIYFQGNSAPDKSGLPSDRFSAERTGGSVSTLTIQRTQQEDSAVYLCASSWTSGNYEQYFGPGTRLTVT.

Only one count was recorded for this clone. CDR3 amino acids: CASRPPNGGGNNEQFF. CDR3 DNA: TGTGCCAGTAGACCCCCTAACGGGGGGGGAAACAATGAGCAGTTCTTC. The genes are TRBV19 and TRBJ2-1, with 8 bases lining up with TRBD2. J lost 5 bases, V lost 6 bases, and 12 bases had no gene match. Germline values: CDR1 LNHDA, CDR2 SQIVND (reference sequence). The CDR3 sequence is 16 residues long. The variable domain in full, completed from reference TRBV19 and TRBJ2-1, reads DGGITQSPKYLFRKEGQNVTLSCEQNLNHDAMYWYRQDPGQGLRLIYYSQIVNDFQKGDIAEGYSVSREKKESFPLTVTSAQKNPTAFYLCASRPPNGGGNNEQFFGPGTRLTVL.

The J gene is TRBJ2-3, the V gene TRBV7-2; 8 bases line up with TRBD2. The CDR3 runs 18 residues. Losses at the gene ends were 1 base for V and 0 bases for J; bases not matched to a gene: 9. Germline values: CDR1 SGHTA, CDR2 FQGNSA. CDR3 sequence: CASSLGVLLAVSTDTQYF. The CDR3 DNA reads as TGTGCCAGCAGCTTAGGTGTCCTACTAGCGGTGAGCACAGATACGCAGTATTTT.

The rearrangement joins TRBV7-2 to TRBJ2-5; 10 bases align to TRBD2. The trim removed 2 bases at V and 4 bases at J, leaving 4 bases unmatched. The CDR3 is made up of 15 amino acids. The germline gives CDR1 SGHTA, CDR2 FQGNSA. CDR3 DNA: TGTGCCAGCAGCTTACATGGGACTAGCGTAGAGACCCAGTACTTC. It encodes CASSLHGTSVETQYF.

The rearrangement uses TRBV5-1 and TRBJ2-7; 11 positions match TRBD1. From germline, CDR1 is SGHRS and CDR2 YFSETQ. V gave up 0 bases and J gave up 3 bases; unmatched junction bases: 2. The CDR3 has 15 amino acids. CDR3 amino acids: CASSLEGTGGYEQYF. The CDR3 DNA is TGCGCCAGCAGCTTGGAAGGGACAGGGGGCTACGAGCAGTACTTC.

The genes are TRBV7-9 and TRBJ2-1, with 12 bases matching TRBD1. CDR3 size: 17 residues. V was clipped by 4 bases and J by 8 bases; unmatched bases: 12. In germline, CDR1 is SEHNR, CDR2 FQNEAQ (reference sequence). This chain's CDR3 is CASSSIKGTGGADEQFF. CDR3 bases: TGTGCCAGCAGCTCAATCAAGGGGACAGGGGGCGCAGATGAGCAGTTCTTC. Filled out from reference TRBV7-9 and TRBJ2-1, the complete variable domain reads DTGVSQNPRHKITKRGQNVTFRCDPISEHNRLYWYRQTLGQGPEFLTYFQNEAQLEKSRLLSDRFSAERPKGSFSTLEIQRTEQGDSAMYLCASSSIKGTGGADEQFFGPGTRLTVL.

This clone has just one count. V usage is TRBV5-1 and J usage is TRBJ1-1; TRBD1 is a possible D gene (6 bases). V was pared by 1 base and J by 2 bases, with 15 bases between. CDR1 is SGHRS, CDR2 YFSETQ, per germline. The CDR3 length is 16 residues. The CDR3 region is CASSLSAGATNTEAFF. In DNA form, the CDR3 reads TGCGCCAGCAGCTTGTCAGCAGGGGCGACAAACACTGAAGCTTTCTTT.

The chain is built from TRBV29-1 and TRBJ2-5; possibly TRBD2 for D (7 bases). Germline V gene data show CDR1 as SQVTM and CDR2 as ANQGSEA. The CDR3 contains 14 residues. V shed 3 bases and J shed 4 bases, with 15 bases lying between them. The CDR3 spells CSVEGGEGGETQYF. In DNA, the CDR3 is TGCAGCGTTGAGGGGGGGGAGGGGGGAGAGACCCAGTACTTC.

The genes are TRBV27 and TRBJ2-1; 8 bases map to TRBD2. The CDR3 is 16 residues long. Germline trimming cut 2 bases from V and 4 bases from J; bases unmatched to any gene: 7. The germline V gene has CDR1 MNHEY and CDR2 SMNVEV (reference sequence). The CDR3 DNA follows: TGTGCCAGCAGTTTACTCGGCGGGGGGAGATACAATGAGCAGTTCTTC. Its translation: CASSLLGGGRYNEQFF.

CDR3 loop: CASSLSGLSGNTIYF. The CDR3 DNA sequence: TGTGCCAGCAGCTTAAGTGGACTCTCTGGAAACACCATATATTTT. V and J are TRBV7-2 and TRBJ1-3, with D unclear. V lost 2 bases and J 0 bases, leaving 8 bases between the germline ends. CDR3 length: 15 residues. Germline CDR1 SGHTA, CDR2 FQGNSA. Based on the CDR3 plus reference TRBV7-2 and TRBJ1-3, the full variable domain is GAGVSQSPSNKVTEKGKDVELRCDPISGHTALYWYRQSLGQGLEFLIYFQGNSAPDKSGLPSDRFSAERTGGSVSTLTIQRTQQEDSAVYLCASSLSGLSGNTIYFGEGSWLTVV.

V usage is TRBV4-2 and J usage is TRBJ2-1; 12 positions agree with TRBD2. Germline V lookup: CDR1 LGHNA, CDR2 YNFKEQ. V dropped 4 bases and J dropped 7; count of bases not matched to a gene: 11. The CDR3 runs 17 residues. The CDR3 reads CASSPRLAGGPENEQFF. CDR3 DNA sequence: TGTGCCAGCAGCCCCCGTCTAGCGGGAGGGCCGGAGAATGAGCAGTTCTTC.

This chain joins TRBV18 and TRBJ1-5; 7 bases align to TRBD1. Germline assignment: CDR1 KGHSH and CDR2 LQKENI. V lost 2 bases and J lost 0; bases outside the gene matches: 1. This CDR3 is 15 amino acids long. The CDR3 region has the DNA TGTGCCAGCTCACCAGGGACAGATAGCAATCAGCCCCAGCATTTT. The encoded protein is CASSPGTDSNQPQHF.

V gene TRBV7-9 combines with J gene TRBJ2-1; 10 bases are shared with TRBD2. V shed 0 bases and J 6 bases; nucleotides not matched to a gene: 5. Germline-derived CDR1 and CDR2 are SEHNR and FQNEAQ (reference sequence). CDR3 size: 16 residues. Here the CDR3 DNA reads TGTGCCAGCAGCTTAGCCCCCTTAGCGGGGGGCAATGAGCAGTTCTTC. Protein sequence: CASSLAPLAGGNEQFF.

The chain employs TRBV7-9 and TRBJ1-2; 7 bases are shared with TRBD1. V shed 5 bases, J shed 3 bases, and the junction held 9 bases outside the gene matches. This CDR3 is built from 15 residues. Germline loops: CDR1 SEHNR, CDR2 FQNEAQ (reference sequence). As DNA, the CDR3 is TGTGCCAGCAGCGGGGACAGTTGGATCGACTATGGCTACACCTTC. Its translation: CASSGDSWIDYGYTF.

This clone was seen more than once but under ten times. This chain uses TRBV19 with TRBJ1-1, with D maybe TRBD1 (5 bases). The CDR3 is 14 residues long. The ends were cut back, 4 bases at V and 4 bases at J, with 13 bases in the middle. Germline CDR1 LNHDA, CDR2 SQIVND (reference sequence). The CDR3 DNA is TGTGCCAGTAGTACCCCAGGGTTGGGCACTGAAGCTTTCTTT. Translated, it gives CASSTPGLGTEAFF.

The chain combines TRBV27 with TRBJ2-5; 9 bases agree with TRBD1. Germline V gene lookup returns CDR1 MNHEY and CDR2 SMNVEV (reference sequence). V was clipped by 4 bases and J by 2 bases; unmatched bases: 5. The CDR3 is 15 residues long. CDR3 nucleotide sequence: TGTGCCAGCAGTTCCGGGACAGGGAATCAAGAGACCCAGTACTTC. This encodes CASSSGTGNQETQYF.

This clone appeared a single time. The rearrangement uses TRBV11-3 and TRBJ2-3, with unresolved D. The V gene lost 5 bases and the J gene lost 1 base, with 10 bases spanning the gap. The CDR3 has 14 residues. Germline V gene data show CDR1 as SGHNT and CDR2 as YENEEA. CDR3 sequence: CASSPSSGTDTQYF. CDR3 DNA sequence: TGTGCCAGCAGCCCTAGTTCCGGCACAGATACGCAGTATTTT.

The J gene is TRBJ2-1, the V gene TRBV11-3; D perhaps matches TRBD1 (6 bases). Germline lookup yields CDR1 SGHNT and CDR2 YENEEA. The CDR3 is 14 amino acids. Between the trimmed V and J ends, which lost 5 bases and 5 bases, there was a span of 13 bases. The CDR3 DNA follows: TGTGCCAGCAGCCATGGACAGACGAACAATGAGCAGTTCTTC. Protein product: CASSHGQTNNEQFF.

V is TRBV6-5 and J is TRBJ1-1; 10 nucleotides match TRBD1. The germline V gene encodes CDR1 MNHEY and CDR2 SVGAGI. V trimming: 7 bases; J trimming: 2 bases; junction bases outside the gene matches: 7. The CDR3 has 15 residues. The CDR3 DNA reads as TGTGCCAGCATCGAGACAGGGGGCAGTAACACTGAAGCTTTCTTT. It encodes CASIETGGSNTEAFF.

J is TRBJ1-2 and V is TRBV18, with 9 nucleotides matching TRBD1. The V gene's germline CDR1 is KGHSH and CDR2 LQKENI. CDR3 size: 20 residues. Losses at the gene ends were 2 bases for V and 0 bases for J; bases not matched to a gene: 16. CDR3 nucleotides: TGTGCCAGCTCACCAACCCCGGGGACAGGGCGGACTTTAGCTAACTATGGCTACACCTTC. This sequence encodes CASSPTPGTGRTLANYGYTF.

The chain joins TRBV5-5 to TRBJ1-5; the D gene is possibly TRBD1 (5 bases). The V and J ends lost 5 bases and 4 bases respectively, with 13 bases between them. Germline V gives CDR1 SGHKS, CDR2 YYEKEE (reference sequence). The CDR3 is made up of 14 amino acids. The CDR3 bases are TGTGCCAGCAGGCGTACGGGGGTAAATCAGCCCCAGCATTTT. It is translated as CASRRTGVNQPQHF.

This chain joins TRBV19 and TRBJ2-1, with 7 bases lining up with TRBD2. There are 15 residues in the CDR3. V dropped 5 bases and J dropped 11; count of bases not matched to a gene: 15. Germline CDR1 is LNHDA and CDR2 is SQIVND (reference sequence). CDR3 residues: CASSHFRDYEVQQFF. CDR3 nucleotides: TGTGCCAGTAGTCATTTCCGGGACTACGAGGTGCAGCAGTTCTTC.

V and J are TRBV11-2 and TRBJ1-5; weak D call: TRBD1 (5 bases). This CDR3 comprises 15 residues. Germline V lookup: CDR1 SGHAT, CDR2 FQNNGV. Between the trimmed V and J ends, which lost 0 bases and 1 base, there was a span of 7 bases. CDR3 sequence: CASSLDPGSNQPQHF. For the CDR3, the DNA is TGTGCCAGCAGCTTAGATCCAGGGAGCAATCAGCCCCAGCATTTT.

This chain uses TRBV5-8 with TRBJ1-2, with 7 bases aligning to TRBD1. This CDR3 is built from 16 residues. Germline CDR1 SGHTS, CDR2 YDEGEE. V was pared by 5 bases and J by 0 bases, with 10 bases of the junction left unmatched. CDR3 sequence (DNA): TGTGCCAGCAGTTATCTCAGGACAGGTCCTAACTATGGCTACACCTTC. It yields the protein CASSYLRTGPNYGYTF.

The genes are TRBV7-2 and TRBJ2-7, with 8 bases identical to TRBD2. This CDR3 has 16 amino acids. V lost 3 bases to trimming and J lost 1 base; unmatched junction nucleotides: 8. Germline CDR1 is SGHTA and CDR2 is FQGNSA. The CDR3 loop reads CASSLMAGGGSYEQYF. The CDR3, as DNA: TGTGCCAGCAGCTTGATGGCGGGAGGCGGGTCCTACGAGCAGTACTTC.